A single TCR beta chain is shown here with its context. The data were obtained in a study of long-term antiretroviral therapy in people with HIV. A v3.0 immunoSEQ assay was performed at survey level. The assay was immunoSEQ multiplex PCR, and TCRdb's table has in-frame clones only and misses some. The top ten hold roughly 4.5% of the sample, which has under 20,000 clones, 80% seen once. Per individual, the PBMC samples numbered at least one pre-ART and at least two post-ART. Specimens held roughly 0.95-11 million cryopreserved PBMC prior to DNA extraction. The V and J ends lost 5 bases and 2 bases respectively, with 16 bases between them. The CDR3 totals 15 residues. The germline V gene encodes CDR1 MNHEY and CDR2 SMNVEV (reference sequence).

The chain carries TRBV27 and TRBJ2-7, with TRBD1 as a possible D gene (6 bases). The sample in question was unsorted PBMCs, obtained 0.1 years before starting antiretroviral therapy. This clonotype originated in a man aged 18 to 29 with HIV. The DNA of the CDR3 is TGTGCCAGCAGTATCCCAAACAGGGCAACCTACGAGCAGTACTTC. This sequence encodes CASSIPNRATYEQYF.